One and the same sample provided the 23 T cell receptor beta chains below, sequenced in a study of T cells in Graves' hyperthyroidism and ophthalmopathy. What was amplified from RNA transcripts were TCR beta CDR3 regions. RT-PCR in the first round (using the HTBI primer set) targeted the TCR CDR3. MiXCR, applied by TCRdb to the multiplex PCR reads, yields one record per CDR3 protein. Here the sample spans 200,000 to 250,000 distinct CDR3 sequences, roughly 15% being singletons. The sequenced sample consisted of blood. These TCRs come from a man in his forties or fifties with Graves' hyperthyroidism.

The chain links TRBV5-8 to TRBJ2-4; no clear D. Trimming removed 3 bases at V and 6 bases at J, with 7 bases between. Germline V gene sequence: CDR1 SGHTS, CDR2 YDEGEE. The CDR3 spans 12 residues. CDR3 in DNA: TGTGCCAGCAGCTCCTTGGGAAACATTCAGTACTTC. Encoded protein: CASSSLGNIQYF.

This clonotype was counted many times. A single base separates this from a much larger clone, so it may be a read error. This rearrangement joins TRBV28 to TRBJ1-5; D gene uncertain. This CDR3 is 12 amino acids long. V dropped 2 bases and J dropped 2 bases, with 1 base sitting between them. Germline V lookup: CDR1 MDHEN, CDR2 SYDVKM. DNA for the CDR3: TGTGCCAGCAGTTTAGGCAATCAGCCCCAGCATTTT. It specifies CASSLGNQPQHF.

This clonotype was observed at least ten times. CDR3 protein: CASSLGRGREQYF. Here the CDR3 DNA reads TGTGCCAGCAGCTTAGGCAGGGGGCGAGAGCAGTACTTC. The chain combines TRBV11-3 with TRBJ2-7, with TRBD1 identical over 8 bases. CDR1 and CDR2 (germline): SGHNT, YENEEA. V lost 1 base, J lost 7 bases, and 3 bases stayed unmatched. This CDR3 is 13 amino acids long.

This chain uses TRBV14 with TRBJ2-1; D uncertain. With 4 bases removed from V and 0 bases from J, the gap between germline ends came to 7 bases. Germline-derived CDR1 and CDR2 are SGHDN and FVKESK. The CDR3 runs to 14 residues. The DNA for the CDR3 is TGTGCCAGCAGCCCTGTCCTCTCCTACAATGAGCAGTTCTTC. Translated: CASSPVLSYNEQFF.

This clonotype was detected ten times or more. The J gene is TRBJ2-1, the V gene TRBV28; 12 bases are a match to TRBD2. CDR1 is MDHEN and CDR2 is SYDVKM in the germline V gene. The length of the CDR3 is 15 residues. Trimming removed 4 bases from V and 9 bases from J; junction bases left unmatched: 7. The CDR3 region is CASSSWTSGIGEQFF. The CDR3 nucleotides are TGTGCCAGCAGTTCTTGGACTAGCGGGATAGGTGAGCAGTTCTTC.

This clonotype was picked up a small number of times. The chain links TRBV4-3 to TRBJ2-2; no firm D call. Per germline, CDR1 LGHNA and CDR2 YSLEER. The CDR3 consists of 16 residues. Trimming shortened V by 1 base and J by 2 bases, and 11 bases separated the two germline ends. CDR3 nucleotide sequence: TGCGCCAGCAGCCAAGGCCCCCGGTATAACACCGGGGAGCTGTTTTTT. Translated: CASSQGPRYNTGELFF.

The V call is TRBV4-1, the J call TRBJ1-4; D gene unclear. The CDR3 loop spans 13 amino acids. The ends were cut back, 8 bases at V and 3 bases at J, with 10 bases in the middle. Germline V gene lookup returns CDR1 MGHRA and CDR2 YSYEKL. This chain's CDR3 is CASGRWANEKLFF. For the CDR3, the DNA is TGCGCCAGCGGCCGGTGGGCTAATGAAAAACTGTTTTTT.

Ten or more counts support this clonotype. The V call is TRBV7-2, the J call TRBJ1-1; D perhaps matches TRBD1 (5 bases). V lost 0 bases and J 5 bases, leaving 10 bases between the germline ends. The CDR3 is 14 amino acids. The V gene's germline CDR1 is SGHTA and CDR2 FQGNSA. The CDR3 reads CASSLAGDMTEAFF. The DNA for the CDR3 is TGTGCCAGCAGCTTAGCGGGGGATATGACTGAAGCTTTCTTT.

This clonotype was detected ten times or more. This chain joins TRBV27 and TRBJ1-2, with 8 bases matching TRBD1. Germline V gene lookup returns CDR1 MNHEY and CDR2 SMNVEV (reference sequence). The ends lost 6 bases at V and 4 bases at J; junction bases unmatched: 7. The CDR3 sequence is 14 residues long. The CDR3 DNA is TGTGCCAGCAGCACCAGGGACAGGCTCTATGGCTACACCTTC. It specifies CASSTRDRLYGYTF.

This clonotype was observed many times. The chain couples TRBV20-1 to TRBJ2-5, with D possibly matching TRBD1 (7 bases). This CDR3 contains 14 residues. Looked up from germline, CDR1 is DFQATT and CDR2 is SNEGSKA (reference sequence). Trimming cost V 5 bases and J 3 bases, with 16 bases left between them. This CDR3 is CSAPIRGEEETQYF. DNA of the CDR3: TGCAGTGCTCCCATCAGGGGGGAGGAAGAGACCCAGTACTTC.

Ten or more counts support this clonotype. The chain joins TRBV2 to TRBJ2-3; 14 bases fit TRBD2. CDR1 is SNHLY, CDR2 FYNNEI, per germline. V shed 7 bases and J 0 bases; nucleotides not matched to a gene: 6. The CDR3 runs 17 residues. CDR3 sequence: CASKRLAGGGSTDTQYF. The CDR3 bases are TGTGCCAGCAAGCGACTAGCGGGAGGGGGAAGCACAGATACGCAGTATTTT.

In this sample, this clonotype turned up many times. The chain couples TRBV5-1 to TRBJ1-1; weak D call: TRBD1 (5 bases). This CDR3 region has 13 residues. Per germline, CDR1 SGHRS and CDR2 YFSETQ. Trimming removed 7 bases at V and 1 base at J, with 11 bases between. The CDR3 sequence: CASVRDGNTEAFF. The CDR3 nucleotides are TGCGCCAGCGTCCGGGACGGGAACACTGAAGCTTTCTTT.

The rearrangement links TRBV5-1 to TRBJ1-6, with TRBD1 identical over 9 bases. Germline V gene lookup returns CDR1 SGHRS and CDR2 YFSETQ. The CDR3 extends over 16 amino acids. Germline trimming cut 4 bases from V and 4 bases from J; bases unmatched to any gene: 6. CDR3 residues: CASSTDRGPYNSPLHF. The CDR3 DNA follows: TGCGCCAGCAGCACGGACAGGGGTCCTTATAATTCACCCCTCCACTTT. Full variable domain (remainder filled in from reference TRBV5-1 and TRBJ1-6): KAGVTQTPRYLIKTRGQQVTLSCSPISGHRSVSWYQQTPGQGLQFLFEYFSETQRNKGNFPGRFSGRQFSNSRSEMNVSTLELGDSALYLCASSTDRGPYNSPLHFGNGTRLTVT.

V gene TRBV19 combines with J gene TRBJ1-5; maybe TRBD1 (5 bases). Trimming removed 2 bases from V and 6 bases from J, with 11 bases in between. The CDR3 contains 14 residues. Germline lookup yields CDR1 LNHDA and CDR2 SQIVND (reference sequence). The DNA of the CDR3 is TGTGCCAGTAGTATAACAACCAGGGTTCAGCCCCAGCATTTT. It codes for CASSITTRVQPQHF. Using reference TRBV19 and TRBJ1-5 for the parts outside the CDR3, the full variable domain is DGGITQSPKYLFRKEGQNVTLSCEQNLNHDAMYWYRQDPGQGLRLIYYSQIVNDFQKGDIAEGYSVSREKKESFPLTVTSAQKNPTAFYLCASSITTRVQPQHFGDGTRLSIL.

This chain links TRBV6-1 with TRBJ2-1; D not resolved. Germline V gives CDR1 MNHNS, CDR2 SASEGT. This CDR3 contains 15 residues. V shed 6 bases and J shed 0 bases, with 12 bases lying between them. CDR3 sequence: CASSPFGVSYNEQFF. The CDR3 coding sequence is TGTGCCAGCAGCCCCTTTGGCGTCTCCTACAATGAGCAGTTCTTC.

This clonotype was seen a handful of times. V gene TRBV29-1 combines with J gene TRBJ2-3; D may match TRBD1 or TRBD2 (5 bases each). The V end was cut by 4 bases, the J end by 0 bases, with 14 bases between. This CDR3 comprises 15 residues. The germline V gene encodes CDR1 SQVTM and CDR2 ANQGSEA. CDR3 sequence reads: CSVVRGRGSTDTQYF. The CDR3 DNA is TGCAGCGTTGTAAGGGGACGGGGAAGCACAGATACGCAGTATTTT.

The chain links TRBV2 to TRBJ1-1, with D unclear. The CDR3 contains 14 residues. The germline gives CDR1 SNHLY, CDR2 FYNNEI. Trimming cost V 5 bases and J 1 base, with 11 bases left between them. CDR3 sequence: CASSLVTRNTEAFF. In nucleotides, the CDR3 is TGTGCCAGCAGTTTAGTGACAAGGAACACTGAAGCTTTCTTT. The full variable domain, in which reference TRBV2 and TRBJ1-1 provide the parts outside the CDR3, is EPEVTQTPSHQVTQMGQEVILRCVPISNHLYFYWYRQILGQKVEFLVSFYNNEISEKSEIFDDQFSVERPDGSNFTLKIRSTKLEDSAMYFCASSLVTRNTEAFFGQGTRLTVV.

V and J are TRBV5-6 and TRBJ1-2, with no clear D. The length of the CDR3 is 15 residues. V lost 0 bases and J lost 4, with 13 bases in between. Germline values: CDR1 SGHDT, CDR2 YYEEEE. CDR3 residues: CASSLGQDLFYGYTF. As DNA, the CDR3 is TGTGCCAGCAGCTTGGGGCAGGACCTCTTCTATGGCTACACCTTC.

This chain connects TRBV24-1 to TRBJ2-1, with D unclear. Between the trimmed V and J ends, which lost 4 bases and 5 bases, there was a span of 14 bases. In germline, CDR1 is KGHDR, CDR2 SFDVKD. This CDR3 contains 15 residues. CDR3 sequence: CATSEPGPMDNEQFF. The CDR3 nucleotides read TGTGCCACCAGTGAACCGGGTCCCATGGACAATGAGCAGTTCTTC.

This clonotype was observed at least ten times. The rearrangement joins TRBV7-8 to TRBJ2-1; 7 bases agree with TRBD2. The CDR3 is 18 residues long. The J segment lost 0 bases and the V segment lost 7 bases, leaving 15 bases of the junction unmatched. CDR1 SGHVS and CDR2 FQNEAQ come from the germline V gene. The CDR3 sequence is CASNRRELARSSYNEQFF. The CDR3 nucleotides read TGTGCCAGCAACCGACGGGAACTAGCGCGGAGCTCCTACAATGAGCAGTTCTTC. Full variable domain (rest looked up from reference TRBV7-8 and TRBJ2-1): GAGVSQSPRYKVAKRGQDVALRCDPISGHVSLFWYQQALGQGPEFLTYFQNEAQLDKSGLPSDRFFAERPEGSVSTLKIQRTQQEDSAVYLCASNRRELARSSYNEQFFGPGTRLTVL.

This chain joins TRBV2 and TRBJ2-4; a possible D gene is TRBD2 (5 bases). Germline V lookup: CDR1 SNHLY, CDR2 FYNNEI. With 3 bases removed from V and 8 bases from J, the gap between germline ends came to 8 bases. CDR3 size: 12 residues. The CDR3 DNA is TGTGCCAGCAGTGATTCGAGGGACATTCAGTACTTC. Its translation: CASSDSRDIQYF.

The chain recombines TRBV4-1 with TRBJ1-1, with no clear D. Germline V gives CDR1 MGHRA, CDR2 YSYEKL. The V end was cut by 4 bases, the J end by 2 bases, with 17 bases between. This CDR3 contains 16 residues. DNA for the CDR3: TGCGCCAGCAGCCCAACCAGTAACCGGGCCAACACTGAAGCTTTCTTT. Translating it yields CASSPTSNRANTEAFF.

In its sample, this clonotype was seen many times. For the CDR3, the DNA is TGTGCCATCAGCTTAATGGGACAGTCCAATGAGCAGTTCTTC. This gives the protein CAISLMGQSNEQFF. The V gene is TRBV10-3, the J gene TRBJ2-1; TRBD1 matches at 7 bases. The CDR3 loop spans 14 amino acids. CDR1 ENHRY and CDR2 SYGVKD come from the germline V gene. V trimming: 6 bases; J trimming: 6 bases; junction bases outside the gene matches: 8.